The TCR beta chain described here comes from a study of chemoradiotherapy in HPV16-positive cancers. Looking at the study overall: Candidate HPV-specific T-cell clones and common TCR motifs came from functional assays in a couple of HPV16-positive patients.

J was trimmed by 4 bases and V by 4 bases; bases with no gene match: 6. This CDR3 comprises 16 residues. Per germline, CDR1 MNHNY and CDR2 SVGAGI (reference sequence). Overall study findings and caveats: For HPV16-positive patients, expanding HPV-responsive T cells associated with longer recurrence-free survival.

Turning to this clone: Its matching antigen is unknown.

Profiled with immunoSEQ multiplex PCR; TCRdb holds only in-frame clones, not every one. The profile shows under 70,000 clones, under 95% of them singletons. The starting material was blood, obtained from a patient who underwent chemoradiotherapy. The chain has TRBV6-6 and TRBJ2-5, with 13 bases that match TRBD2. The sequence was obtained from a human donor with HPV-associated anogenital cancer. This CDR3 reads CASSSGLAGAGETQYF. Written as DNA, the CDR3 is TGTGCCAGCAGTTCCGGACTAGCGGGAGCCGGAGAGACCCAGTACTTC.